This TCR beta chain was identified in a study of OX40 agonist ivuxolimab in advanced cancers. Concerning the study at large: Ivuxolimab was an agonistic, fully human IgG2 monoclonal antibody directed against OX40 (CD134), a costimulatory receptor. Intravenous ivuxolimab was administered to patients every 2 weeks at six dose levels: 0.01, 0.1, 0.3, 1.5, 3 and 10 mg/kg. Of the approximately 53 patients in dose escalation, around 19 had hepatocellular carcinoma, some 15 had melanoma, 9 had renal cell carcinoma and 9 had head and neck cancer. The dose-escalation cohort was roughly 80% male with a mean age of about 60 years, ranging from roughly 20 to 80. Prior anti-PD-1, anti-PD-L1 or anti-CTLA-4 therapy was permitted, and about 40% of dose-escalation patients had received checkpoint inhibitors. Partial responses occurred in three dose-escalation patients, of whom one had hepatocellular carcinoma and two had cutaneous melanoma. The purpose of peripheral TCRbeta sequencing was to test whether ivuxolimab changed TCR sequence diversity and led to clonal T-cell expansion. The paper reports the monotherapy dose-escalation portion (N = 52 patients) of the phase I ivuxolimab trial. What the research found in general, with its limitations: Which antigens the clonally expanded peripheral T cells were specific for was not determined. Low levels of normalized T-cell clonal expansion were also seen in some patients who did not respond. In the 0.1-3.0 mg/kg groups, partial responders had among the lowest normalized peripheral clonal expansion, particularly in CD8+ T cells. At doses of 0.1 to 3.0 mg/kg, clonal expansion of both CD4+ and CD8+ blood T cells was observed from baseline to week 6. On average, CD8+ T cells showed more expanded clones than CD4+ T cells after ivuxolimab.

With respect to this clone: This clone's antigen is unknown. No qualities accompany the bases; no much larger clone lies one base away.

The CDR3 has 15 amino acids, counting the end cysteine and phenylalanine. The CDR3 DNA has 45 bases and is translated from base 1. V is cut by 1 base and J by 2 bases, and the space between the germline ends is 12 bases. Sequences SGHTA (CDR1) and FQGNSA (CDR2) are obtained from the germline V gene. The trial excluded patients who had a history of autoimmune disease or who were on systemic immunosuppression. Peripheral blood for TCR sequencing was collected from all dose cohorts at baseline, on cycle 4 day 1, and on cycle 7 day 1. Samples came from an open-label, multicenter, first-in-human phase I dose-escalation trial of ivuxolimab. The trial enrolled adults with locally advanced or metastatic head and neck squamous cell, hepatocellular, melanoma or renal cell carcinoma. Before TCR sequencing, CD4+ T cells and CD8+ T cells from peripheral blood were sorted into separate populations. Genomic DNA was isolated from the sorted cells so that the TCRbeta CDR3 region could be sequenced. The immunoSEQ Assay was used for sequencing of TCRbeta CDR3 regions. Held by TCRdb, this immuneACCESS table contains in-frame sequences only and omits some clones. Under half of the omission traces to an unresolved V gene where checked; the cause of the rest is unknown. The sample table lists tens of thousands of clones, less than 90% of them with a count of one. The ten biggest clones cover approximately 7.5% of the sample.

Sequencing was performed on CD4+ or CD8+ T cells sorted from blood, taken in a trial of the OX40 agonist ivuxolimab. This clonotype was obtained from an adult with an advanced solid tumor such as melanoma, head and neck, liver or kidney cancer. The rearranged chain carries TRBV7-2 and TRBJ2-7; no D gene call is confident. The CDR3 reads as follows: CASSLVGRNTYEQYF. The DNA reads as follows: TGTGCCAGCAGCTTAGTGGGTCGAAATACCTACGAGCAGTACTTC.